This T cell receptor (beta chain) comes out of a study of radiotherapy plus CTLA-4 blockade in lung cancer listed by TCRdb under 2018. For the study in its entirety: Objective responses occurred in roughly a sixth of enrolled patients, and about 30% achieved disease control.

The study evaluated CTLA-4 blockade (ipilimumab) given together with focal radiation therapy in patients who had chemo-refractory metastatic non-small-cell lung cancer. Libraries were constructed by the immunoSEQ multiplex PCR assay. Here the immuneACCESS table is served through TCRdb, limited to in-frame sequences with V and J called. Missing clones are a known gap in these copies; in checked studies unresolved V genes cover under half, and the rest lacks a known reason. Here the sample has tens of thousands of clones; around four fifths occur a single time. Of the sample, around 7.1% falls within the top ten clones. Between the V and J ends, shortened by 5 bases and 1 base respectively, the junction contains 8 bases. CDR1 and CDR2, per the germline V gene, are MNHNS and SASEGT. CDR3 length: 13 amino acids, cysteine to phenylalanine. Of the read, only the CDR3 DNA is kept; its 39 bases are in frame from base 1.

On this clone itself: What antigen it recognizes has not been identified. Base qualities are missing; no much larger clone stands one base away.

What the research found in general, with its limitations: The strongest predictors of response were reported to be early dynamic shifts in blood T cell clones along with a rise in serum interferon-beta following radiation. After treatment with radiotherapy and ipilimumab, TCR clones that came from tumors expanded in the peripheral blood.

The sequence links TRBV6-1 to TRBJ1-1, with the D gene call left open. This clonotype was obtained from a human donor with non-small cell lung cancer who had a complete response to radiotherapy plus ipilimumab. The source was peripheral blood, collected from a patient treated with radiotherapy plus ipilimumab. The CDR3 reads CASSSSENTEAFF. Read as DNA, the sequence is TGTGCCAGCAGTAGCAGCGAGAACACTGAAGCTTTCTTT.